Below are 5 T cell receptor beta chains sequenced from a single sample in a study of T cell changes during pregnancy in multiple sclerosis. Some clones are missing from TCRdb's copy, which holds only in-frame ones; the method was immunoSEQ multiplex PCR. The sample yields about 100,000 clones, about nine tenths seen once. The specimen was peripheral blood, collected in the second trimester of pregnancy. Every receptor here comes from a female donor in good health, enrolled as a control in a pregnancy study.

The chain is built from TRBV25-1 and TRBJ2-7; TRBD2 matches at 7 bases. Germline assignment: CDR1 MGHDK and CDR2 SYGVNS. Unmatched junction bases numbered 14, after V lost 7 bases and J lost 5 bases. The CDR3 runs to 15 residues. The CDR3 DNA reads TGTGCCAGCACCGCTTGGGGGGGAGCAAGGCACGAGCAGTACTTC. Its protein is CASTAWGGARHEQYF.

V is TRBV6-5 and J is TRBJ1-1; TRBD1 might be the D (6 bases). CDR1 MNHEY and CDR2 SVGAGI come from the germline V gene. V dropped 4 bases and J dropped 1 base, with 10 bases sitting between them. CDR3 length: 14 residues. This CDR3 reads CASSFDRRNTEAFF. CDR3 DNA sequence: TGTGCCAGCAGTTTCGACAGGAGGAACACTGAAGCTTTCTTT.

The CDR3 here is CASTRSVYGYTF. For the CDR3, the DNA is TGTGCCAGCACCCGCAGTGTCTATGGCTACACCTTC. The rearrangement uses TRBV7-2 and TRBJ1-2; no definite D call. CDR1 is SGHTA, CDR2 FQGNSA, per germline. Trimming took off 7 bases at V and 4 bases at J, with 10 bases between the two ends. The CDR3 length is 12 residues.

This clone was observed once. The rearrangement joins TRBV5-6 to TRBJ2-2; TRBD1 aligns across 10 bases. CDR1 is SGHDT, CDR2 YYEEEE, per germline. With 4 bases clipped from V and 3 bases from J, the junction kept 6 bases outside the gene matches. The CDR3 runs 16 residues. CDR3 residues: CASSIRQGAYTGELFF. CDR3 bases: TGTGCCAGCAGCATCCGACAGGGGGCCTACACCGGGGAGCTGTTTTTT.

This clone was seen a single time. The chain links TRBV6-5 to TRBJ1-3; a weak D match, TRBD1 (5 bases). CDR1 is MNHEY and CDR2 is SVGAGI in the germline V gene. CDR3 length equals 15 residues. Deletions cut 9 bases from V and 0 bases from J, with 15 bases between. CDR3 sequence: CASQGSSISGNTIYF. For the CDR3, the DNA is TGTGCCAGTCAGGGCAGTTCCATCTCTGGAAACACCATATATTTT.